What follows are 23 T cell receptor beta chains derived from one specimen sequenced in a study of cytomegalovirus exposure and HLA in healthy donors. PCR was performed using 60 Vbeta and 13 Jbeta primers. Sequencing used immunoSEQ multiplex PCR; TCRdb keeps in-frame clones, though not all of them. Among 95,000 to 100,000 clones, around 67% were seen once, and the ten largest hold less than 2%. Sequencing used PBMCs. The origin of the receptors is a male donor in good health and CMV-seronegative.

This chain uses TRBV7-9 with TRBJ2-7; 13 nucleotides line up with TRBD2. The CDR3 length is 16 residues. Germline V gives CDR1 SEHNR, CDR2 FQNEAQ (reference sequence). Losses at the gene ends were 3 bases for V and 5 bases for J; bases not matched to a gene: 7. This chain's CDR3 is CASSFPGTSGTHEQYF. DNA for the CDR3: TGTGCCAGCAGCTTCCCAGGGACTAGCGGGACCCACGAGCAGTACTTC.

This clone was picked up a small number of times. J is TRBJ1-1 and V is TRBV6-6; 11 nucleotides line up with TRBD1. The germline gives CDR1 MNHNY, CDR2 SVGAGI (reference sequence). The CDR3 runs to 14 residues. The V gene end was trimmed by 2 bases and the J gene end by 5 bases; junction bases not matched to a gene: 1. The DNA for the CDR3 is TGTGCCAGCAGTTACCGGGACAGGGGGACTGAAGCTTTCTTT. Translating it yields CASSYRDRGTEAFF.

CDR3 DNA sequence: TGTGCCAGCAGCCGACGGACAGGGACCTACAATGAGCAGTTCTTC. It specifies CASSRRTGTYNEQFF. V gene TRBV7-2 combines with J gene TRBJ2-1, with TRBD1 matching 8 bases. V lost 5 bases and J lost 2; bases outside the gene matches: 5. CDR1 is SGHTA and CDR2 is FQGNSA in the germline V gene. The CDR3 consists of 15 residues.

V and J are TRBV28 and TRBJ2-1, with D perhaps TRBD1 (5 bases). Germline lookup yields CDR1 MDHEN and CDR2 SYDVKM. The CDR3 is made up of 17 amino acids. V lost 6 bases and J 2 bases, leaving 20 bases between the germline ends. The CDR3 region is CASRTHLAGPPYNEQFF. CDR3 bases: TGTGCCAGCAGGACCCACTTGGCAGGGCCTCCCTACAATGAGCAGTTCTTC. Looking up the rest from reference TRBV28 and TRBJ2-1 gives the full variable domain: DVKVTQSSRYLVKRTGEKVFLECVQDMDHENMFWYRQDPGLGLRLIYFSYDVKMKEKGDIPEGYSVSREKKERFSLILESASTNQTSMYLCASRTHLAGPPYNEQFFGPGTRLTVL.

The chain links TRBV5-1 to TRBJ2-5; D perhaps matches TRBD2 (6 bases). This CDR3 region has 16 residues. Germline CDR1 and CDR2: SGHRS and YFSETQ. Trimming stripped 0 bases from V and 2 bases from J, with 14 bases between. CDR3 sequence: CASSLGAGRSQETQYF. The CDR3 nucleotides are TGCGCCAGCAGCTTGGGGGCAGGGAGGAGTCAAGAGACCCAGTACTTC.

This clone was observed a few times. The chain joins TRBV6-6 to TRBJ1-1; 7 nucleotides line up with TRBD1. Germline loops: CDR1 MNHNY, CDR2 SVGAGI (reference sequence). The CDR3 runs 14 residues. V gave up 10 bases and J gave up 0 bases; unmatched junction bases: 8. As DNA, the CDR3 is TGTGCCATCCATGACAGGGCCATGAACACTGAAGCTTTCTTT. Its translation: CAIHDRAMNTEAFF.

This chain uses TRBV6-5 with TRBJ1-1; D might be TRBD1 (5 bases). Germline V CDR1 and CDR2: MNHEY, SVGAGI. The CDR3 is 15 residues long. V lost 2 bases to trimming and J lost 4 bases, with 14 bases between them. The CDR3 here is CASSYIRQGGTEAFF. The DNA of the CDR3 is TGTGCCAGCAGTTACATCAGGCAGGGTGGCACTGAAGCTTTCTTT.

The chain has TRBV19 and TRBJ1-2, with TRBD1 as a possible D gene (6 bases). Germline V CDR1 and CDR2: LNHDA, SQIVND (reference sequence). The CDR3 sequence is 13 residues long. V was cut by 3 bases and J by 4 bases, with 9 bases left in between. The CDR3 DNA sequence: TGTGCCAGTAGTATCGGACAGATCTATGGCTACACCTTC. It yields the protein CASSIGQIYGYTF.

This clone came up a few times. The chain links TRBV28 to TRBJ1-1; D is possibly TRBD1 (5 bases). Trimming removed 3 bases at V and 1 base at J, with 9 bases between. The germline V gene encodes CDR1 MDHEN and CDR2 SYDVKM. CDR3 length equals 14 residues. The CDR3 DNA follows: TGTGCCAGCAGTTTTCAGGGCTCGAACACTGAAGCTTTCTTT. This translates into CASSFQGSNTEAFF.

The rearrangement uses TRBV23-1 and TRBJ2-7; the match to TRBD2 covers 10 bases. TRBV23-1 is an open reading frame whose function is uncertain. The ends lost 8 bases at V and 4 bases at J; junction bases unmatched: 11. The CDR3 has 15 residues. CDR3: CASEFGGLAAYEQYF. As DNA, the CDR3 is TGCGCCAGCGAGTTTGGCGGACTAGCGGCTTACGAGCAGTACTTC.

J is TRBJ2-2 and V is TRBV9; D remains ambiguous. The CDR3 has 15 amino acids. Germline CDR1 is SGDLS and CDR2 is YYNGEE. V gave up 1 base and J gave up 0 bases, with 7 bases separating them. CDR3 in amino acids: CASSVRGTNTGELFF. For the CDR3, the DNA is TGTGCCAGCAGCGTACGCGGAACGAACACCGGGGAGCTGTTTTTT.

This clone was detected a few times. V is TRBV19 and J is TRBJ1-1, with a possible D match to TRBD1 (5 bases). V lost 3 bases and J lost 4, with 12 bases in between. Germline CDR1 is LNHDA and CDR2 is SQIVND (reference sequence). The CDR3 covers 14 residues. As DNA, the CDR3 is TGTGCCAGTAGTATTACCCAGGGCCTCACTGAAGCTTTCTTT. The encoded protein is CASSITQGLTEAFF.

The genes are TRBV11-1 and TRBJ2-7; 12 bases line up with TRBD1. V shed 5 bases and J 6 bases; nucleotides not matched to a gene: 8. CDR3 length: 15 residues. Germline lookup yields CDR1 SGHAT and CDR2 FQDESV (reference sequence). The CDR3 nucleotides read TGTGCCAGCAGCGACCGGGGGACAGGGGGCTGCGAGCAGTACTTC. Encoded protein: CASSDRGTGGCEQYF.

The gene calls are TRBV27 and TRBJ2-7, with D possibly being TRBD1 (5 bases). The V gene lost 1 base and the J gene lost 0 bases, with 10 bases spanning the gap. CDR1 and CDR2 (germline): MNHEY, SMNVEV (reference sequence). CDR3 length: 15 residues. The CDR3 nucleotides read TGTGCCAGCAGTTTATTTCAGGGATCCTCCTACGAGCAGTACTTC. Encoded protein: CASSLFQGSSYEQYF.

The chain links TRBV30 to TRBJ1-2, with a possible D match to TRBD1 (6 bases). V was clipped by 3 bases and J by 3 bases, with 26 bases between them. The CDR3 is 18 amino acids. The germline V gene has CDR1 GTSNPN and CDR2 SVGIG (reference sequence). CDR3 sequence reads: CAWRLIGRGRLDDYGYTF. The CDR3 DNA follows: TGTGCCTGGAGATTGATAGGCAGGGGTCGGTTGGACGACTATGGCTACACCTTC.

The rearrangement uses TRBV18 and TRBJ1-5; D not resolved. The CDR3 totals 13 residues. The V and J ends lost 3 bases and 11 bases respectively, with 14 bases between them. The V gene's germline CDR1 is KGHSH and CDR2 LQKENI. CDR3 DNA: TGTGCCAGCTCACCGAGGGATCGTATGGCCCAGCATTTT. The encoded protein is CASSPRDRMAQHF.

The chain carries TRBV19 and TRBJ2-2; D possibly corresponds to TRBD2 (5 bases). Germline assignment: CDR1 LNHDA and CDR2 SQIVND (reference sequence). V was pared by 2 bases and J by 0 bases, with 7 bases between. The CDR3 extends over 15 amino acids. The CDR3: CASSINGANTGELFF. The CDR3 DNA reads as TGTGCCAGTAGTATAAACGGGGCGAACACCGGGGAGCTGTTTTTT.

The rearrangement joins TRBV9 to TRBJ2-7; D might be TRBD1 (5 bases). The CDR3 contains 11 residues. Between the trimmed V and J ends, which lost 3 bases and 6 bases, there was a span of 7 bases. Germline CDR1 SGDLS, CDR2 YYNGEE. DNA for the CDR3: TGTGCCAGCAGCGAAGGGGTCGAGCAGTACTTC. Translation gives CASSEGVEQYF.

Here the CDR3 reads CASSFSPLGTQYF. DNA of the CDR3: TGTGCCAGCAGTTTCTCTCCCCTCGGGACCCAGTACTTC. The gene calls are TRBV6-5 and TRBJ2-5; D is unresolved. V dropped 4 bases and J dropped 7 bases, with 13 bases sitting between them. The CDR3 is 13 amino acids. Germline lookup yields CDR1 MNHEY and CDR2 SVGAGI.

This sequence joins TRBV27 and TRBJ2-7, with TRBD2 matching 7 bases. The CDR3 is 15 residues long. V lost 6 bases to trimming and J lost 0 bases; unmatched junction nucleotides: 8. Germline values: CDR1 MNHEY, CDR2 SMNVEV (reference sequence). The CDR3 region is CASRRSSGNSYEQYF. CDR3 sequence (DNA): TGTGCCAGCAGGCGCTCTAGCGGTAACTCCTACGAGCAGTACTTC.

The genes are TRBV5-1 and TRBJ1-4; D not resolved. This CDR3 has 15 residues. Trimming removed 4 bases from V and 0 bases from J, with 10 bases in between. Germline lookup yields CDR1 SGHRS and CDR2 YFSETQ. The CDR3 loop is CASSITSATNEKLFF. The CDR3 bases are TGCGCCAGCAGCATCACATCCGCAACTAATGAAAAACTGTTTTTT. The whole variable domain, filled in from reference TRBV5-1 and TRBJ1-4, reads KAGVTQTPRYLIKTRGQQVTLSCSPISGHRSVSWYQQTPGQGLQFLFEYFSETQRNKGNFPGRFSGRQFSNSRSEMNVSTLELGDSALYLCASSITSATNEKLFFGSGTQLSVL.

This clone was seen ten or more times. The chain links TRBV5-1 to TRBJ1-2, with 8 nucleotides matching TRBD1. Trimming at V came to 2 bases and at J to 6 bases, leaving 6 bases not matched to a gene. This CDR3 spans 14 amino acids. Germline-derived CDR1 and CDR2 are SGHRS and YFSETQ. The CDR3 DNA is TGCGCCAGCAGCTTACAGGGGGAGGTAAATGGCTACACCTTC. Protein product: CASSLQGEVNGYTF.

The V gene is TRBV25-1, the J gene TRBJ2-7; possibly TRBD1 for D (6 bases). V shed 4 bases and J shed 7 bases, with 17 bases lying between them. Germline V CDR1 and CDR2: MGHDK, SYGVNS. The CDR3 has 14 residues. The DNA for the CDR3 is TGTGCCAGCAGTGCGAGAGGACAGCCGGGGGAGCAGTACTTC. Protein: CASSARGQPGEQYF.